The clone carrying this TCR beta chain occurred many times. Its antigen is still unknown. What was amplified from RNA transcripts were TCR beta CDR3 regions. TCR CDR3 underwent first-round RT-PCR with the HTBI primer set. One entry per CDR3 protein, called by TCRdb with MiXCR from the multiplex PCR reads. The table shows about 200,000 distinct CDR3 sequences, with roughly a sixth occurring only once. These data are taken from a study of T cells in Graves' hyperthyroidism and ophthalmopathy. CDR3 length: 15 residues. After removal of 4 bases from V and 5 bases from J, the junction contained 7 bases not matched to a gene. The germline V gene encodes CDR1 SGHNT and CDR2 YENEEA. Study-wide findings and caveats: From stable hyperthyroidism, ophthalmopathy was separated by a 13 V-J model. Most thyroid clonotypes expanded above 0.001 appeared in blood too.

Patients between 18 and 65 years old had hyperthyroidism, newly diagnosed and lasting under 2 months. Orbital computed tomography and thyroid ultrasound, together with serum TRAb and thyroxine and clinical symptoms, were used for diagnoses. Sequencing was carried out using blood. The origin of this receptor is a woman aged 45-59 years with Graves' hyperthyroidism. The chain joins TRBV11-3 to TRBJ2-1; 8 bases match TRBD1. The CDR3 DNA sequence: TGTGCCAGCAGCTCGCAGGGGGCATTAGACAATGAGCAGTTCTTC. It is translated as CASSSQGALDNEQFF.